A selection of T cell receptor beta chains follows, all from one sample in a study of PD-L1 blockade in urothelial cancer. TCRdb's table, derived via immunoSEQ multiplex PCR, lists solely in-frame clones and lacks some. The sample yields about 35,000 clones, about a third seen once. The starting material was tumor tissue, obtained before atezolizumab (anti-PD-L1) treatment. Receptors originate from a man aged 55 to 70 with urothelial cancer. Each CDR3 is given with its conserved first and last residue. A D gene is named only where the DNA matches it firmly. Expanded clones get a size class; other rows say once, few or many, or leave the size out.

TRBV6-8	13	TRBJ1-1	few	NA	TGTGCCACAAGATATGACAGGAACACTGAAGCTTTCTTT	CATRYDRNTEAFF
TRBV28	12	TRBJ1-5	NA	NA	TGTGCCAGCAGTTTGGGGACGGGGCCCCAGCATTTT	CASSLGTGPQHF
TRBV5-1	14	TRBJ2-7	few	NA	TGCGCCAGCGTCGGGGCAGGGGAATCCTACGAGCAGTACTTC	CASVGAGESYEQYF
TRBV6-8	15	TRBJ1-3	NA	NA	TGTGCCAGCAGTTACGGCGTCTTCTCTGGAAACACCATATATTTT	CASSYGVFSGNTIYF
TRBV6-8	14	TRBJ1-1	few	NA	TGTGCCAGCAGTAAGGGAGTCACCTTCATTGAAGCTTTCTTT	CASSKGVTFIEAFF
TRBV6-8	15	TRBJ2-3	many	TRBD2	TGTGCCAGCAGGTCGACCGAGCGGGACACAGATACGCAGTATTTT	CASRSTERDTDTQYF
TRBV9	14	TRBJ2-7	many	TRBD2	TGTGCCAGCTGCCGGCTAGCGGGAACTACGCAGCAGTACTTC	CASCRLAGTTQQYF
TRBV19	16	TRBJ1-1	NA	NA	TGTGCCAGTAGCAACGATGACCGACACCTGAACACTGAAGCTTTCTTT	CASSNDDRHLNTEAFF
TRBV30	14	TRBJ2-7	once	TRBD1	TGTGCCTGGAGTCGGGGGACAGGGGGAGGCGAGCAGTACTTC	CAWSRGTGGGEQYF
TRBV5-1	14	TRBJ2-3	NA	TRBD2	TGCGCCAGCAGTCCCCTAGCGGATACAGATACGCAGTATTTT	CASSPLADTDTQYF
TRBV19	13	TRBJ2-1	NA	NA	TGTGCCAGTAGTCCTAGGCAGTACAATGAGCAGTTCTTC	CASSPRQYNEQFF
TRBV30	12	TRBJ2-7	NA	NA	TGTGCCTGGAGTGGCGGGTCCTACGAGCAGTACTTC	CAWSGGSYEQYF
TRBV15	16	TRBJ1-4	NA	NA	TGTGCCACCAGCAACGATTTTGATTCAACTAATGAAAAACTGTTTTTT	CATSNDFDSTNEKLFF
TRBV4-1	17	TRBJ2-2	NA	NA	TGCGCCAGCAGCCCCCTCCCTGCGGATACGAACACCGGGGAGCTGTTTTTT	CASSPLPADTNTGELFF
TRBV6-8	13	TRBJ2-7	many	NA	TGTGCCAGCAGTTACAGAGTAACATACGAGCAGTACTTC	CASSYRVTYEQYF
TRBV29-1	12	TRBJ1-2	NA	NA	TGCAGCGCCGACACAGGGATCTATGGCTACACCTTC	CSADTGIYGYTF
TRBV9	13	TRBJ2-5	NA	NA	TGTGCCAGCAGTGAAGTTCGGTGGGAGACCCAGTACTTC	CASSEVRWETQYF
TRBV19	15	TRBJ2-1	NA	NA	TGTGCCAGTAGCTCCCGGGGCATAGGGACATATGAGCAGTTCTTC	CASSSRGIGTYEQFF
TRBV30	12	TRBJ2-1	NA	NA	TGTGCCTGGAGTGTCCGGTCTGATGAGCAGTTCTTC	CAWSVRSDEQFF
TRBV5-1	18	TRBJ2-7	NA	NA	TGCGCCAGCAGCTTAACGACCGTTAGTGGGCCCAGCTCCTACGAGCAGTACTTC	CASSLTTVSGPSSYEQYF
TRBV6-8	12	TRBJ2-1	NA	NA	TGTGCCAGCAGCCCGTCGGGGAATGAGCAGTTCTTC	CASSPSGNEQFF
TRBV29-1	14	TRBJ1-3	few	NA	TGCAGCGTTGTAGCCCGGGAGTCTGGAAACACCATATATTTT	CSVVARESGNTIYF
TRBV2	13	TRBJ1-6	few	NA	TGTGCCAGCAGTGAAGCGAAGAACTCACCCCTCCACTTT	CASSEAKNSPLHF
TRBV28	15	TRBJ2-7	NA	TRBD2	TGTGCCAGCTGGGGACTAGCGGATAATTCCTACGAGCAGTACTTC	CASWGLADNSYEQYF
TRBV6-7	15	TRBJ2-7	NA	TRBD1	TGTGCCAGCAGTTACTCCGGGACAGGGGTTAGCGAGCAGTACTTC	CASSYSGTGVSEQYF
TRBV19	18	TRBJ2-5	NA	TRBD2	TGTGCCAGTAGTATGTTTTTGAGCGGGAGAGGCGTAAGTGAGACTCAGTACTTC	CASSMFLSGRGVSETQYF
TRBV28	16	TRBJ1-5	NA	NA	TGTGCCAGCGTCTACCAGGGGAGAAGGAGTAATCAGCCCCAGCATTTT	CASVYQGRRSNQPQHF
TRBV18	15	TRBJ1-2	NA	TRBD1	TGTGCCAGCTCACCAAGGACAGGGGGCAACTATGGCTACACCTTC	CASSPRTGGNYGYTF